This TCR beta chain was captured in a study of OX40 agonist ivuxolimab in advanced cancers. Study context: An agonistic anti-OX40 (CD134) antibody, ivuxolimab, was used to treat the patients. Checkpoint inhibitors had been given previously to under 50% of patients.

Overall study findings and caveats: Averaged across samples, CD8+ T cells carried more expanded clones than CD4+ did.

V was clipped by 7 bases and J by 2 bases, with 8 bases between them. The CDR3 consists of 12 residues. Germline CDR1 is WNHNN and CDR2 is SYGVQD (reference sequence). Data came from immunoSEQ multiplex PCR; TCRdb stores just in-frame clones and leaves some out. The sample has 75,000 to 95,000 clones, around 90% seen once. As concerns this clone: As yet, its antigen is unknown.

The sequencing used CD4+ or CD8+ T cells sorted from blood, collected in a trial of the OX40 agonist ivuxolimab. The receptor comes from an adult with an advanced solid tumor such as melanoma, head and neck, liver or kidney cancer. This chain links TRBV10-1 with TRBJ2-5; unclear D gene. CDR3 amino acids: CASTELQETQYF. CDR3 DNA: TGCGCCAGCACGGAGCTTCAAGAGACCCAGTACTTC.